These 15 T cell receptor beta chains came from one sample sequenced in a study of cytomegalovirus exposure and HLA in healthy donors. PCR primers comprised 60 Vbeta and 13 Jbeta primers. Only in-frame clones appear in the TCRdb table, and some are missing; sequencing was by immunoSEQ multiplex PCR. Found here are 150,000 to 200,000 clones, less than 90% of them singletons; the top ten hold about 2.1%. Sequencing used PBMCs. These receptors all come from a woman between 18 and 29 years old in good health and CMV-seronegative.

The chain is built from TRBV6-6 and TRBJ1-2; 11 bases map to TRBD1. CDR1 and CDR2 (germline): MNHNY, SVGAGI (reference sequence). This CDR3 comprises 13 residues. J gave up 6 bases and V 8 bases, and 5 bases lay outside the gene matches. CDR3 sequence: CASSRDRGNGYTF. The CDR3, as DNA: TGTGCCAGCTCGAGGGACAGGGGGAATGGCTACACCTTC.

A single count supports this clone. The chain employs TRBV19 and TRBJ2-5, with a possible D match to TRBD2 (5 bases). The CDR3 has 14 residues. The germline gives CDR1 LNHDA, CDR2 SQIVND (reference sequence). V was trimmed by 9 bases and J by 4 bases, leaving 18 bases between them. The CDR3 protein is CASCGGLHGETQYF. CDR3 sequence (DNA): TGTGCCAGCTGTGGCGGGCTTCACGGAGAGACCCAGTACTTC.

V is TRBV28 and J is TRBJ2-1, with 13 nucleotides matching TRBD2. Looked up from germline, CDR1 is MDHEN and CDR2 is SYDVKM. The length of the CDR3 is 16 residues. Losses at the gene ends were 1 base for V and 8 bases for J; bases not matched to a gene: 5. The CDR3 is CASSLSLAGGSDEQFF. The DNA for the CDR3 is TGTGCCAGCAGTTTATCACTAGCGGGAGGGTCCGATGAGCAGTTCTTC.

This rearrangement joins TRBV7-9 to TRBJ2-5, with D possibly being TRBD1 (6 bases). Germline CDR1 reads SEHNR; CDR2 reads FQNEAQ (reference sequence). The CDR3 is made up of 14 amino acids. V lost 5 bases and J 2 bases, leaving 12 bases between the germline ends. DNA of the CDR3: TGTGCCAGCAGCCTACCAGGGGTTCAAGAGACCCAGTACTTC. It codes for CASSLPGVQETQYF.

This chain links TRBV27 with TRBJ2-2, with TRBD1 matching 9 bases. The CDR3 runs to 19 residues. With 3 bases clipped from V and 3 bases from J, the junction kept 14 bases outside the gene matches. Germline values: CDR1 MNHEY, CDR2 SMNVEV (reference sequence). The CDR3, as DNA: TGTGCCAGCAGTTTGGCAGGACAGGGGTTCGCGTGGGACACCGGGGAGCTGTTTTTT. Translated, it gives CASSLAGQGFAWDTGELFF.

The chain links TRBV30 to TRBJ1-4; D gene ambiguous. Trimming took 4 bases from V and 11 from J, leaving 11 bases between them. The CDR3 extends over 11 amino acids. Germline values: CDR1 GTSNPN, CDR2 SVGIG (reference sequence). DNA for the CDR3: TGTGCCTGGACCGCCGGGGTCAAACTGTTTTTT. This sequence encodes CAWTAGVKLFF.

The CDR3 DNA follows: TGCGCCAGCAGCCTAGGGGGAGAGGATGAGCAGTTCTTC. As protein: CASSLGGEDEQFF. The chain combines TRBV5-1 with TRBJ2-1; a possible D gene is TRBD1 (6 bases). Trimming took off 4 bases at V and 8 bases at J, with 13 bases between the two ends. The CDR3 has 13 residues. In germline, CDR1 is SGHRS, CDR2 YFSETQ.

The chain carries TRBV11-1 and TRBJ2-7; possible D gene TRBD2, 6 bases. Germline values: CDR1 SGHAT, CDR2 FQDESV (reference sequence). CDR3 length: 14 residues. V was trimmed by 5 bases and J by 3 bases, leaving 14 bases between them. CDR3 DNA sequence: TGTGCCAGCAGCGGGGGAGGAGCCTTCTACGAGCAGTACTTC. The encoded protein is CASSGGGAFYEQYF.

The CDR3 loop is CASSLILPYEQYF. The CDR3 nucleotides are TGTGCCAGCAGCTTAATTCTCCCCTACGAGCAGTACTTC. The chain combines TRBV5-8 with TRBJ2-7; the D is unclear. Trimming took off 2 bases at V and 2 bases at J, with 8 bases between the two ends. The CDR3 extends over 13 amino acids. Germline lookup yields CDR1 SGHTS and CDR2 YDEGEE. The variable domain in full, completed from reference TRBV5-8 and TRBJ2-7, reads EAGVTQSPTHLIKTRGQQATLRCSPISGHTSVYWYQQALGLGLQFLLWYDEGEERNRGNFPPRFSGRQFPNYSSELNVNALELEDSALYLCASSLILPYEQYFGPGTRLTVT.

V is TRBV15 and J is TRBJ2-3, with a possible D match to TRBD2 (6 bases). Between the trimmed V and J ends, which lost 0 bases and 7 bases, there was a span of 17 bases. This CDR3 comprises 16 residues. The germline CDR1 and CDR2 sequences are LNHNV and YYDKDF (reference sequence). The CDR3 reads CATSRDLTGDGYTQYF. Written as DNA, the CDR3 is TGTGCCACCAGCAGAGATTTGACGGGAGACGGTTATACGCAGTATTTT.

The chain recombines TRBV27 with TRBJ2-7; D is unresolved. Germline lookup yields CDR1 MNHEY and CDR2 SMNVEV (reference sequence). Trimming removed 3 bases from V and 4 bases from J, with 13 bases in between. CDR3 length: 14 residues. The chain's CDR3 is CASSFIGERYEQYF. In DNA form, the CDR3 reads TGTGCCAGCAGTTTCATCGGAGAACGGTACGAGCAGTACTTC.

This chain uses TRBV4-1 with TRBJ1-2, with 9 bases matching TRBD1. V lost 1 base, J lost 4 bases, and 4 bases stayed unmatched. The CDR3 spans 15 residues. Germline CDR1 is MGHRA and CDR2 is YSYEKL. Here the CDR3 reads CASSQGDRVSYGYTF. CDR3 sequence (DNA): TGCGCCAGCAGCCAAGGGGACAGGGTTAGCTATGGCTACACCTTC.

The chain employs TRBV7-9 and TRBJ2-7; 11 nucleotides agree with TRBD2. The CDR3 sequence is 15 residues long. After removal of 3 bases from V and 2 bases from J, the junction contained 3 bases not matched to a gene. Germline CDR1 SEHNR, CDR2 FQNEAQ (reference sequence). CDR3 coding DNA: TGTGCCAGCAGCTTTGGGACTAGCGGTGCCTACGAGCAGTACTTC. This gives the protein CASSFGTSGAYEQYF. Filled out from reference TRBV7-9 and TRBJ2-7, the complete variable domain reads DTGVSQNPRHKITKRGQNVTFRCDPISEHNRLYWYRQTLGQGPEFLTYFQNEAQLEKSRLLSDRFSAERPKGSFSTLEIQRTEQGDSAMYLCASSFGTSGAYEQYFGPGTRLTVT.

The V call is TRBV19, the J call TRBJ2-3, with 8 bases that match TRBD2. The CDR3 extends over 15 amino acids. The V gene's germline CDR1 is LNHDA and CDR2 SQIVND (reference sequence). With 1 base clipped from V and 4 bases from J, the junction kept 4 bases outside the gene matches. This chain's CDR3 is CASSIVLAGSDTQYF. DNA of the CDR3: TGTGCCAGTAGTATAGTCTTAGCGGGGTCAGATACGCAGTATTTT.

This clone was seen a few times. The genes are TRBV7-9 and TRBJ1-4; D is unclear. The V end was cut by 4 bases, the J end by 8 bases, with 11 bases between. The CDR3 extends over 13 amino acids. Germline V CDR1 and CDR2: SEHNR, FQNEAQ (reference sequence). The CDR3 sequence is CASSSTTGEKLFF. In DNA form, the CDR3 reads TGTGCCAGCAGCTCAACGACCGGGGAAAAACTGTTTTTT.